These T cell receptor beta chains were read from a single sample in a study of CD8 T cells in Susac syndrome. TCRdb re-analysed the immunoSEQ multiplex PCR reads in MiXCR, keeping a single row per CDR3 protein. This sample carries around 79,000 distinct CDR3 sequences, roughly 94% of them seen once, and the ten largest clones take approximately 0.49%. Source material: CD8+ T cells from PBMCs. The source of these receptors is a human donor with Susac syndrome. The CDR3 runs from the conserved cysteine through the conserved F or W. D genes are given only for firm matches. The size entry is marked missing in some rows and otherwise reads once, few, many or a size class.

V gene	clone size	CDR3 length	J gene	D gene	CDR3 DNA	CDR3 protein
TRBV4-3	NA	18	TRBJ2-2	TRBD2	TGCGCCAGCAGCCCCCGGGGCGGGGGGGCATGGAACACCGGGGAGCTGTTTTTT	CASSPRGGGAWNTGELFF
TRBV7-9	NA	16	TRBJ2-7	TRBD1	TGTGCCAGCAGCTTACCAGGGGGAGAGGATTCCTACGAGCAGTACTTC	CASSLPGGEDSYEQYF
TRBV25-1	NA	12	TRBJ1-5	NA	TGTGCCAGCAGTGGTTTAAATCAGCCCCAGCATTTT	CASSGLNQPQHF
TRBV9	NA	15	TRBJ2-7	TRBD2	TGTGCCAGCAGCGAGGCGGGGGGCCTTTCCTACGAGCAGTACTTC	CASSEAGGLSYEQYF
TRBV6-5	NA	14	TRBJ2-3	TRBD2	TGTGCCAGCAGTTACGCGGGGGGCACAGATACGCAGTATTTT	CASSYAGGTDTQYF
TRBV29-1	NA	12	TRBJ2-1	NA	TGCAGCGTTGAAGCCGGGGGGCGAGAGCAGTTCTTC	CSVEAGGREQFF
TRBV12-3/TRBV12-4	NA	14	TRBJ2-3	NA	TGTGCCAGCAGTTCAGAGACAGACACAGATACGCAGTATTTT	CASSSETDTDTQYF
TRBV7-2	NA	16	TRBJ1-3	NA	TGTGCCAGCAGCCCTCGACAAAGGGAGATTGGAAACACCATATATTTT	CASSPRQREIGNTIYF
TRBV7-9	NA	13	TRBJ2-2	NA	TGTTCCAGCAGCTTAGACGCCACCGGGGAGCTGTTTTTT	CSSSLDATGELFF
TRBV6-1	NA	16	TRBJ2-5	TRBD1	TGTGCCAGCAGTGAAGTGATGACAGGGGGCGCAAAGACCCAGTACTTC	CASSEVMTGGAKTQYF
TRBV20-1	once	14	TRBJ1-6	TRBD1	TGCAGTGCTAGAGATCTACAGGGGGCTAGGCCCCTCCACTTT	CSARDLQGARPLHF
TRBV7-8	NA	13	TRBJ1-5	NA	TGTGCCAGCAGCTTCGGACTCAATCAGCCCCAGCATTTT	CASSFGLNQPQHF
TRBV28	NA	15	TRBJ2-1	NA	TGTGCCAGCAGTTTGCCCCGGAGAGAACACAATGAGCAGTTCTTC	CASSLPRREHNEQFF
TRBV21-1	NA	17	TRBJ1-5	NA	TGTGCCAGCGGAGACAGGGGCTTTGGCCTAAGCAATCAGCCCCAGCATTTT	CASGDRGFGLSNQPQHF
TRBV5-1	NA	14	TRBJ2-3	NA	TGCGCCAGCAGCTTGATTGTTGGAACAGATACGCAGTATTTT	CASSLIVGTDTQYF
TRBV7-9	NA	12	TRBJ2-1	TRBD1	TGTGCCGGACGGACAGGTTACAATGAGCAGTTCTTC	CAGRTGYNEQFF
TRBV3-1	NA	14	TRBJ1-1	NA	TGTGCCAGCTCAATCGGAAACTGGGAGACTGAAGCTTTCTTT	CASSIGNWETEAFF
TRBV29-1	NA	14	TRBJ1-1	TRBD1	TGCAGCGCCCACAGGGGGCCTTATGGCACTGAAGCTTTCTTT	CSAHRGPYGTEAFF
TRBV7-2	NA	15	TRBJ2-1	TRBD2	TGTGCCAGCAGCATTAGCGGGGGGTCCTACAATGAGCAGTTCTTC	CASSISGGSYNEQFF
TRBV2	NA	11	TRBJ2-7	NA	TGTGCCAGCAGTGAAAGATACGAGCAGTACTTC	CASSERYEQYF
TRBV28	NA	12	TRBJ2-7	NA	TGTGCCACCCTGGGACAAACCTACGAGCAGTACTTC	CATLGQTYEQYF
TRBV12-3/TRBV12-4	NA	13	TRBJ2-3	NA	TGTGCCAGCAGTTTACAGCTAGCGGATACGCAGTATTTT	CASSLQLADTQYF
TRBV9	once	14	TRBJ1-2	NA	TGTGCCAGCAGCCCCGGGGGGTCTAACTATGGCTACACCTTC	CASSPGGSNYGYTF
TRBV4-3	NA	16	TRBJ2-2	NA	TGCGCCAGCAGCCAAGGCCGGGGGATGAACACCGGGGAGCTGTTTTTT	CASSQGRGMNTGELFF
TRBV2	NA	14	TRBJ2-7	TRBD1	TGTGCCACCGTTACCGGGACAGTCAACTACGAGCAGTACTTC	CATVTGTVNYEQYF
TRBV9	NA	13	TRBJ1-6	NA	TGTGCCAGCAGCGTAGGGGGTAATTCACCCCTCCACTTT	CASSVGGNSPLHF
TRBV5-1	NA	13	TRBJ2-1	NA	TGCGCCAGCAGCCCAGGGACAAGCAATGAGCAGTTCTTC	CASSPGTSNEQFF
TRBV24-1	once	16	TRBJ2-7	TRBD1	TGTGCCACCAGTGATAAACCGGGACAGGGTCACTACGAGCAGTACTTC	CATSDKPGQGHYEQYF
TRBV6-6	NA	15	TRBJ2-1	TRBD1	TGTGCCAGCAGTCCTTTACAGGGGCAGGGCCATGAGCAGTTCTTC	CASSPLQGQGHEQFF
TRBV9	NA	14	TRBJ1-2	TRBD1	TGTGCCAGCAGCGCAAAGGGACAGCGCTATGGCTACACCTTC	CASSAKGQRYGYTF
TRBV6-2/TRBV6-3	NA	13	TRBJ2-7	NA	TGTGCCAGCAGTTACAAGAAGAGCTACGAGCAGTACTTC	CASSYKKSYEQYF
TRBV28	NA	15	TRBJ1-5	TRBD1	TGTGCCAGCAGTTTAGAGGGGGCGAGCAATCAGCCCCAGCATTTT	CASSLEGASNQPQHF
TRBV28	once	15	TRBJ1-5	NA	TGTGCCAGCAGTCCTCGGGGAGGAGGCAATCAGCCCCAGCATTTT	CASSPRGGGNQPQHF
TRBV3-1	NA	13	TRBJ2-4	TRBD2	TGTGCCAGCAGCCACCGGGGGGGGTACATTCAGTACTTC	CASSHRGGYIQYF
TRBV27	once	12	TRBJ1-5	NA	TGTGCCAGCAGCCGAATGAACCAGCCCCAGCATTTT	CASSRMNQPQHF
TRBV2	NA	14	TRBJ1-5	NA	TGTGCCAGCAGACCCGGACAGCTCAATCAGCCCCAGCATTTT	CASRPGQLNQPQHF
TRBV20-1	NA	15	TRBJ2-3	NA	TGCAGTGCTAAACCCTGGAGGGACGGCACAGATACGCAGTATTTT	CSAKPWRDGTDTQYF
TRBV27	NA	14	TRBJ2-7	TRBD1	TGTGCCAGCAGTTTACTCACAGGGGAGAACGAGCAGTACTTC	CASSLLTGENEQYF
TRBV9	once	14	TRBJ2-1	NA	TGTGCCAGCCGAGGGGGGGGCCTTGGGAGTGAGCAGTTCTTC	CASRGGGLGSEQFF
TRBV2	NA	14	TRBJ1-5	TRBD1	TGTGCCAACGGGGGACAGGGCCCCAATCAGCCCCAGCATTTT	CANGGQGPNQPQHF
TRBV20-1	NA	17	TRBJ2-3	TRBD1	TGCAGTGCTGCACCGGGACAGGGGAAAGGAAGCACAGATACGCAGTATTTT	CSAAPGQGKGSTDTQYF
TRBV4-1	once	13	TRBJ2-4	NA	TGCGCCAGCAGCCAAGAACGTGGGGACATTCAGTACTTC	CASSQERGDIQYF
TRBV7-3	once	13	TRBJ2-1	NA	TGTGCCAGCAGCTCCCCCCCTTTTGTTGAGCAGTTCTTC	CASSSPPFVEQFF
TRBV14	NA	15	TRBJ2-7	TRBD2	TGTGCCAGCAGCCCGCCCGGGACTAGCGGGCCGAAGCAGTACTTC	CASSPPGTSGPKQYF